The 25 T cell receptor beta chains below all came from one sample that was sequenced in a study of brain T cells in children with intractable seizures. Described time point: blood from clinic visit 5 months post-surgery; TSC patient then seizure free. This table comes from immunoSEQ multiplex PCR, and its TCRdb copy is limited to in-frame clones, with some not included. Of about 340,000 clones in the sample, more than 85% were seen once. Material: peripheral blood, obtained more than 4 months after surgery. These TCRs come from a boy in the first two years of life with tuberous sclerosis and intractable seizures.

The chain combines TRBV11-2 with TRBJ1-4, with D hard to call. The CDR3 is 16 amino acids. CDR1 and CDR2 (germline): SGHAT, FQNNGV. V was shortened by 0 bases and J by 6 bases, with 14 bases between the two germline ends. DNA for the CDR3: TGTGCCAGCAGCTTAGATTTTCAGGCCCCCTATGAAAAACTGTTTTTT. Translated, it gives CASSLDFQAPYEKLFF.

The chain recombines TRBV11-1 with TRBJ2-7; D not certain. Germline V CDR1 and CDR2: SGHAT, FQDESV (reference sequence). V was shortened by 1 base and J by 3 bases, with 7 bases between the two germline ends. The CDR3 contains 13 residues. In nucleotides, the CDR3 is TGTGCCAGCAGCTTAGTGGGGAACTACGAGCAGTACTTC. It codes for CASSLVGNYEQYF.

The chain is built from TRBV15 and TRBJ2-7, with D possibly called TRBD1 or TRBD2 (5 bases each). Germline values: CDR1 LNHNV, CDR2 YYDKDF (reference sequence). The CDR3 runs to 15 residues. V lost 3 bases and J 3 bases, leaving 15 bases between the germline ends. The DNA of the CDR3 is TGTGCCACCAGCAGGGAACTAGGACAAAACTACGAGCAGTACTTC. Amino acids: CATSRELGQNYEQYF.

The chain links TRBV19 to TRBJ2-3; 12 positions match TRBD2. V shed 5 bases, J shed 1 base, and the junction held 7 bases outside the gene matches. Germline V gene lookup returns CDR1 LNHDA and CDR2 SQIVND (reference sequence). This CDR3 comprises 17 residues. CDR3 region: CASSFRLAGARTDTQYF. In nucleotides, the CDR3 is TGTGCCAGTAGTTTTAGACTAGCGGGGGCCCGCACAGATACGCAGTATTTT.

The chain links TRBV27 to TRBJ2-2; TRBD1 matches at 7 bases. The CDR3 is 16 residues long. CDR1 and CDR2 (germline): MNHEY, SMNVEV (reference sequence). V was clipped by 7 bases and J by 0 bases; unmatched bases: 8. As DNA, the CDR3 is TGTGCCAGCAAACCCGACAGGGCACCGAACACCGGGGAGCTGTTTTTT. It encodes CASKPDRAPNTGELFF.

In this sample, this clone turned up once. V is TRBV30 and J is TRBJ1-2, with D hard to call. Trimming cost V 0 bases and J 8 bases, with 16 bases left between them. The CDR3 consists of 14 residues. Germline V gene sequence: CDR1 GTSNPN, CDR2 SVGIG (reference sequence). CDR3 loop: CAWSVGLPAEGYTF. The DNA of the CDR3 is TGTGCCTGGAGTGTTGGGCTTCCGGCGGAAGGCTACACCTTC.

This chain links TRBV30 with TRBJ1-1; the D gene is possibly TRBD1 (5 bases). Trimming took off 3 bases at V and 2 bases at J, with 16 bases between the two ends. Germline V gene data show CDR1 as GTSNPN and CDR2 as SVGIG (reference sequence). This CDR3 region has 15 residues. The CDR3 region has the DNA TGTGCCTGGAGCACCACAGGCATCTTAAACACTGAAGCTTTCTTT. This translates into CAWSTTGILNTEAFF.

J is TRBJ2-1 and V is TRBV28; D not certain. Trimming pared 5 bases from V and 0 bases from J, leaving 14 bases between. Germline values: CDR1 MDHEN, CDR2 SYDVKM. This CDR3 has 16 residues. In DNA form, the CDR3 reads TGTGCCAGCAGTCCATTAGGCGTCGCCTCCTACAATGAGCAGTTCTTC. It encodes CASSPLGVASYNEQFF.

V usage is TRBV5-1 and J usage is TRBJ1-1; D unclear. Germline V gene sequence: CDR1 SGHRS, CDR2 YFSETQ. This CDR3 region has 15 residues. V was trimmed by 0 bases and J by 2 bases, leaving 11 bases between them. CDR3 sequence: CASSLAKPDNTEAFF. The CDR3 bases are TGCGCCAGCAGCTTGGCCAAACCGGACAACACTGAAGCTTTCTTT.

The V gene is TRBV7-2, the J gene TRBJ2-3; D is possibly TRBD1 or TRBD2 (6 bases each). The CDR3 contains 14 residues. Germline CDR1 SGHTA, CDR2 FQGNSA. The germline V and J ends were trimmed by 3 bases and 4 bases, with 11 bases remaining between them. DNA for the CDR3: TGTGCCAGCAGCTTTGGAGGGGGGCCAGATACGCAGTATTTT. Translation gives CASSFGGGPDTQYF.

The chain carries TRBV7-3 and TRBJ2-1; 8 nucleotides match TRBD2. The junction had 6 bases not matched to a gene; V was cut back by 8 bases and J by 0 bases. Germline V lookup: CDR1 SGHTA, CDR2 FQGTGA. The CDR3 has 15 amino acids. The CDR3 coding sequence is TGTGCCAGCGGCGGGGGGCCAAGCTCCTACAATGAGCAGTTCTTC. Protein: CASGGGPSSYNEQFF.

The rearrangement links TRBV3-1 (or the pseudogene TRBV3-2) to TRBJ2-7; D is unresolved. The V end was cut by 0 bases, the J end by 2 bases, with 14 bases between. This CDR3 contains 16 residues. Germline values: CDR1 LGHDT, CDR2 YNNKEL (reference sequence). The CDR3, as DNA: TGTGCCAGCAGCCAAGATATCGTCAGGCGCCCCTACGAGCAGTACTTC. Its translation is CASSQDIVRRPYEQYF.

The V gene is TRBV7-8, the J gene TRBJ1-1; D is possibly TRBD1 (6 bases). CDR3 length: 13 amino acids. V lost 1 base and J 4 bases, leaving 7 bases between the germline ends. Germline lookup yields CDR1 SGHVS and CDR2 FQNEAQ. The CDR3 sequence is CASSLDRVTEAFF. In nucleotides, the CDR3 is TGTGCCAGCAGCTTAGACAGGGTCACTGAAGCTTTCTTT.

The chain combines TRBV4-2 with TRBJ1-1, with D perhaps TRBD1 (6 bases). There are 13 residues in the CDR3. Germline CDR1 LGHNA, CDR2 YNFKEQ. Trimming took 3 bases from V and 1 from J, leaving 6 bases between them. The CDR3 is CASSQGQNTEAFF. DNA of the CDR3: TGTGCCAGCAGCCAGGGACAGAACACTGAAGCTTTCTTT.

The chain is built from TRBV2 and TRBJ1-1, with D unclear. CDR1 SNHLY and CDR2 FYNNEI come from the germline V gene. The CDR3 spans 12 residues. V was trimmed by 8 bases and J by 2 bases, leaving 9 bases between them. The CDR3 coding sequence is TGTGCCAGCCCCACACCCAACACTGAAGCTTTCTTT. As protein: CASPTPNTEAFF.

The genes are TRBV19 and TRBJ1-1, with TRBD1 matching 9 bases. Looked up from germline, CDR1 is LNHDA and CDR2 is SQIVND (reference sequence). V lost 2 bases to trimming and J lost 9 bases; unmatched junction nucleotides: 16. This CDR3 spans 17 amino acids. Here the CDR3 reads CASSILSKTGGGKKAFF. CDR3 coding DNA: TGTGCCAGTAGTATATTATCCAAGACAGGGGGTGGGAAAAAAGCTTTCTTT.

Written as DNA, the CDR3 is TGTGCCAGCAGCCAGACAGGGGGTAAGCCTTACGAGCAGTACTTC. This sequence encodes CASSQTGGKPYEQYF. The chain joins TRBV5-8 to TRBJ2-7; TRBD1 matches 9 bases. Looked up from germline, CDR1 is SGHTS and CDR2 is YDEGEE. The CDR3 contains 15 residues. The V gene end was trimmed by 4 bases and the J gene end by 4 bases; junction bases not matched to a gene: 9.

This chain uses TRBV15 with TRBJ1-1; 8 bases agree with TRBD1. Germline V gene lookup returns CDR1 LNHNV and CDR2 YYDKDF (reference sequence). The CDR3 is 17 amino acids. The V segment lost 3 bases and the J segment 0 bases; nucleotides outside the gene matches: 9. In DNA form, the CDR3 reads TGTGCCACCAGCAGCGAGACAGGGGTGTGGGTGAACACTGAAGCTTTCTTT. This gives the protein CATSSETGVWVNTEAFF.

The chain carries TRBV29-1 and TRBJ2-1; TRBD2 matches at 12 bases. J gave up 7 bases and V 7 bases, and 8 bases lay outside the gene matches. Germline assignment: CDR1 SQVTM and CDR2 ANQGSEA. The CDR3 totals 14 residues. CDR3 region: CSGILAGGWNEQFF. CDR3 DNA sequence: TGCAGCGGTATTCTAGCGGGAGGGTGGAATGAGCAGTTCTTC.

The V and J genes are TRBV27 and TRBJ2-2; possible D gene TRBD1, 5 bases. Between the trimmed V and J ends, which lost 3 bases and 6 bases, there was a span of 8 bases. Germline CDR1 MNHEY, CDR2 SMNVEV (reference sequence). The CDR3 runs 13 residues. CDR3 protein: CASSLQGAGELFF. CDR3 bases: TGTGCCAGCAGTTTGCAGGGCGCCGGGGAGCTGTTTTTT.

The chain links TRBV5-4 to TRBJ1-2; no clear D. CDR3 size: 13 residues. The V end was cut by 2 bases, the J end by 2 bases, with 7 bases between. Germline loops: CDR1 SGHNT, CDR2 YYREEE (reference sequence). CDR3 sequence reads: CASSLSENYGYTF. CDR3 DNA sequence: TGTGCCAGCAGCTTATCAGAAAACTATGGCTACACCTTC.

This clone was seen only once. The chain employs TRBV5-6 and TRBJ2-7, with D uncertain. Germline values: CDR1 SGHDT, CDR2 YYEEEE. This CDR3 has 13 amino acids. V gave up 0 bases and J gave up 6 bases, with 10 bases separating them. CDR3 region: CASSLAAGREQYF. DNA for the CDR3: TGTGCCAGCAGCTTGGCCGCTGGACGCGAGCAGTACTTC.

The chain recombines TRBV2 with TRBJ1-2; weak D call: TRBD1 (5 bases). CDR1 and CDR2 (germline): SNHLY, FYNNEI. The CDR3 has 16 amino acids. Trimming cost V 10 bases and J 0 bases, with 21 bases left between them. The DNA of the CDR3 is TGTGCCACCAACCCGCCGGGGGGACTCTCTAACTATGGCTACACCTTC. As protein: CATNPPGGLSNYGYTF.

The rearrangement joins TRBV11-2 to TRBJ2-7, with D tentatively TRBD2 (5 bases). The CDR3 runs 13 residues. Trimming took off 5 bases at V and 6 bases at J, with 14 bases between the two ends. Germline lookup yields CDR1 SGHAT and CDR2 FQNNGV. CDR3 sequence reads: CASSLPGVGEQYF. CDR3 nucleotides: TGTGCCAGCAGCCTCCCCGGGGTCGGCGAGCAGTACTTC.

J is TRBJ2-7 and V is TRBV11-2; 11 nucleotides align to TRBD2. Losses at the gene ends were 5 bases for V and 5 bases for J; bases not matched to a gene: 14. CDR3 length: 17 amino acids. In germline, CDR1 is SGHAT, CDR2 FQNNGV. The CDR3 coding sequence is TGTGCCAGCAGCCGGAGGTGGCTAGCGGGGGGAGTGGACGAGCAGTACTTC. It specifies CASSRRWLAGGVDEQYF.